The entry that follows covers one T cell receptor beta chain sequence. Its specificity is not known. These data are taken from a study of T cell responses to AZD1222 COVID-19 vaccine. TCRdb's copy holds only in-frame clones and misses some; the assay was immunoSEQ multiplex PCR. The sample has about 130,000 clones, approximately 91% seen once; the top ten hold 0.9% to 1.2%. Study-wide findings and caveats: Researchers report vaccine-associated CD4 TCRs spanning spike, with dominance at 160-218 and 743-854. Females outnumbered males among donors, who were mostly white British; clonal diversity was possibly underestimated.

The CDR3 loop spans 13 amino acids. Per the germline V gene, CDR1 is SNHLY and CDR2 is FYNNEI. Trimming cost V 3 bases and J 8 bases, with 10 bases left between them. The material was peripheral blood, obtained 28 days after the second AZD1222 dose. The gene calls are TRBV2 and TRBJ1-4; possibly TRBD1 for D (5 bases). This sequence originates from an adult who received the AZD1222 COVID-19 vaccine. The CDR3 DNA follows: TGTGCCAGCAGTGACAGGGTCAAAGAAAAACTGTTTTTT. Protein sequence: CASSDRVKEKLFF.